The 20 T cell receptor beta chains below were found in one sample sequenced in a study of shared clonotypes between healthy human individuals. Method: immunoSEQ multiplex PCR; TCRdb's copy keeps in-frame clones and lacks some. The table includes 2 million to 2.5 million clones, approximately 94% detected once. The naive CD8 fraction comprised CD45RO-negative cells positively selected for CCR7 and excluded terminally differentiated effector memory CD45RA+ cells. Sequencing was carried out using naive CD8+ T cells from PBMCs. All receptors derive from a man aged 18 to 29 in good health. Some clones in this sample may be carry-over from other donors' samples.

The chain employs TRBV10-3 and TRBJ2-7; D unclear. The CDR3 runs to 14 residues. Between the trimmed V and J ends, which lost 3 bases and 3 bases, there was a span of 12 bases. Germline V gene data show CDR1 as ENHRY and CDR2 as SYGVKD. The CDR3 loop is CAISESRTHYEQYF. Here the CDR3 DNA reads TGTGCCATCAGTGAATCCAGGACCCACTACGAGCAGTACTTC.

The V and J genes are TRBV4-1 and TRBJ1-2; perhaps TRBD1 as D (5 bases). This CDR3 contains 15 residues. The V end was cut by 7 bases, the J end by 2 bases, with 17 bases between. Germline V gene lookup returns CDR1 MGHRA and CDR2 YSYEKL. The CDR3 DNA reads TGCGCCAGCACCCCATCCTTGGGGCTGAACTATGGCTACACCTTC. Amino acids: CASTPSLGLNYGYTF.

The count of this clone is one. Here the CDR3 DNA reads TGTGCCAGCAGTTACTACCGGGACACCCAAGAGACCCAGTACTTC. This gives the protein CASSYYRDTQETQYF. The V and J genes are TRBV6-5 and TRBJ2-5; tentatively, D is TRBD1 (6 bases). Germline V lookup: CDR1 MNHEY, CDR2 SVGAGI. The CDR3 length is 15 residues. V was shortened by 1 base and J by 1 base, with 10 bases between the two germline ends.

This clone was recorded a few times. This chain links TRBV30 with TRBJ1-2; TRBD1 agrees at 7 bases. With V trimmed by 2 bases and J by 8 bases, 8 bases remained unmatched. This CDR3 comprises 13 residues. Germline CDR1 and CDR2: GTSNPN and SVGIG (reference sequence). The CDR3 DNA sequence: TGTGCCTGGAGTCTTACTTCAGGGGGGGGCTACACCTTC. Translation gives CAWSLTSGGGYTF.

The chain employs TRBV27 and TRBJ2-7, with a weak D call TRBD1 (5 bases). V dropped 0 bases and J dropped 7 bases, with 19 bases sitting between them. The germline V gene has CDR1 MNHEY and CDR2 SMNVEV (reference sequence). This CDR3 has 16 residues. The CDR3 spells CASSLSPAGNTKEQYF. The CDR3 nucleotides read TGTGCCAGCAGTTTATCACCGGCAGGGAATACGAAGGAGCAGTACTTC.

The chain has TRBV15 and TRBJ2-1; tentatively, D is TRBD2 (6 bases). Germline V gene sequence: CDR1 LNHNV, CDR2 YYDKDF (reference sequence). V lost 0 bases, J lost 1 base, and 13 bases lay in between. The CDR3 has 17 amino acids. For the CDR3, the DNA is TGTGCCACCAGCAGAGATTGGAGGGTAGGGTCCTACAATGAGCAGTTCTTC. It encodes CATSRDWRVGSYNEQFF.

On this clone: This CDR3 is also generated by other DNA sequences in the sample. The chain joins TRBV28 to TRBJ1-5; no clear D. The CDR3 consists of 15 residues. Germline-derived CDR1 and CDR2 are MDHEN and SYDVKM. Between the trimmed V and J ends, which lost 3 bases and 0 bases, there was a span of 9 bases. The CDR3 sequence: CASSLLTGSNQPQHF. The CDR3 bases are TGTGCCAGCAGTTTGTTGACGGGTAGCAATCAGCCCCAGCATTTT.

Here the CDR3 reads CASSQGTGANTEAFF. The CDR3 coding sequence is TGTGCCAGCAGTCAGGGGACAGGGGCCAACACTGAAGCTTTCTTT. V usage is TRBV27 and J usage is TRBJ1-1; TRBD1 matches at 10 bases. The CDR3 is made up of 15 amino acids. J lost 2 bases, V lost 5 bases, and 5 bases had no gene match. Per the germline V gene, CDR1 is MNHEY and CDR2 is SMNVEV (reference sequence).

This chain connects TRBV27 to TRBJ2-7; D unclear. The CDR3 is 15 residues long. V gave up 0 bases and J gave up 4 bases, with 13 bases separating them. Germline V gives CDR1 MNHEY, CDR2 SMNVEV (reference sequence). The CDR3 bases are TGTGCCAGCAGTTTATCTCCGGAGACTGGGTACGAGCAGTACTTC. Amino acids: CASSLSPETGYEQYF.

This sequence joins TRBV9 and TRBJ1-2; D is possibly TRBD1 (6 bases). Trimming took off 0 bases at V and 8 bases at J, with 11 bases between the two ends. The germline V gene has CDR1 SGDLS and CDR2 YYNGEE. This CDR3 has 13 residues. CDR3 residues: CASSVVGGDGYTF. The CDR3 DNA reads TGTGCCAGCAGCGTAGTAGGGGGAGACGGCTACACCTTC.

This sequence joins TRBV7-3 and TRBJ2-5, with 8 bases matching TRBD2. The ends lost 4 bases at V and 3 bases at J; junction bases unmatched: 10. Germline V CDR1 and CDR2: SGHTA, FQGTGA. The CDR3 consists of 16 residues. In DNA form, the CDR3 reads TGTGCCAGCAGCTCCGGAGTGACTAGCGTAAAAGAGACCCAGTACTTC. Translation: CASSSGVTSVKETQYF.

This clone was detected only once. CDR3 sequence: CASSETVPTGELFF. The CDR3 DNA is TGCGCCAGCAGTGAGACCGTTCCAACCGGGGAGCTGTTTTTT. The V gene is TRBV10-1, the J gene TRBJ2-2, with unresolved D. The CDR3 totals 14 residues. The V and J ends lost 2 bases and 5 bases respectively, with 9 bases between them. Germline CDR1 WNHNN, CDR2 SYGVQD (reference sequence).

V usage is TRBV11-2 and J usage is TRBJ2-7; D call uncertain. The CDR3 runs 14 residues. The V and J ends lost 3 bases and 3 bases respectively, with 12 bases between them. Germline CDR1 SGHAT, CDR2 FQNNGV. The CDR3 DNA reads as TGTGCCAGCAGCTTTTCCCCAGGCGTCTACGAGCAGTACTTC. Translated, it gives CASSFSPGVYEQYF.

The chain joins TRBV13 to TRBJ2-1; D is unclear. The CDR3 spans 13 residues. Between the trimmed V and J ends, which lost 6 bases and 0 bases, there was a span of 6 bases. Germline loops: CDR1 PRHDT, CDR2 FYEKMQ (reference sequence). CDR3 coding DNA: TGTGCCAGCAGTCCCGGCTCCTACAATGAGCAGTTCTTC. Encoded protein: CASSPGSYNEQFF.

The V call is TRBV28, the J call TRBJ2-1; 9 nucleotides match TRBD2. Trimming at V came to 2 bases and at J to 8 bases, leaving 4 bases not matched to a gene. CDR3 length: 14 residues. Looked up from germline, CDR1 is MDHEN and CDR2 is SYDVKM. The CDR3 sequence is CASSLAGGPHEQFF. The CDR3 nucleotides are TGTGCCAGCAGTTTAGCGGGAGGGCCCCATGAGCAGTTCTTC.

The V and J genes are TRBV13 and TRBJ2-3; either TRBD1 or TRBD2 may supply D (5 bases each). The CDR3 has 21 amino acids. Germline V gives CDR1 PRHDT, CDR2 FYEKMQ (reference sequence). V lost 5 bases to trimming and J lost 0 bases, with 30 bases between them. The CDR3 DNA reads TGTGCCAGCAGCCCCCCTTCCCGGGACGCCGAAAGTCATTCTAGCACAGATACGCAGTATTTT. Translating gives CASSPPSRDAESHSSTDTQYF.

The V call is TRBV25-1, the J call TRBJ2-7; perhaps D is TRBD1 or TRBD2 (5 bases each). V lost 4 bases, J lost 3 bases, and 7 bases lay in between. The germline V gene encodes CDR1 MGHDK and CDR2 SYGVNS. The CDR3 loop spans 12 amino acids. This CDR3 reads CASSGDLYEQYF. The CDR3 nucleotides are TGTGCCAGCAGTGGGGACCTCTACGAGCAGTACTTC.

This chain connects TRBV6-5 to TRBJ2-2, with D hard to call. Germline CDR1 and CDR2: MNHEY and SVGAGI. The CDR3 has 16 amino acids. Trimming cost V 0 bases and J 1 base, with 9 bases left between them. In DNA form, the CDR3 reads TGTGCCAGCAGTTACTCGCCTAGTATGAACACCGGGGAGCTGTTTTTT. Translation gives CASSYSPSMNTGELFF.

V usage is TRBV7-8 and J usage is TRBJ2-2, with 15 bases aligning to TRBD2. Germline trimming cut 5 bases from V and 3 bases from J; bases unmatched to any gene: 7. The CDR3 runs to 18 residues. Per germline, CDR1 SGHVS and CDR2 FQNEAQ. CDR3 nucleotides: TGTGCCAGCAGCCTCGGACTAGCGGGAGGGCCGGACACCGGGGAGCTGTTTTTT. Translated, it gives CASSLGLAGGPDTGELFF.

The CDR3 protein is CASSAQGLAVFNEQFF. The CDR3 DNA reads TGTGCCAGCAGTGCCCAAGGACTAGCGGTTTTCAATGAGCAGTTCTTC. The V call is TRBV27, the J call TRBJ2-1; the match to TRBD2 covers 10 bases. The CDR3 is made up of 16 amino acids. In germline, CDR1 is MNHEY, CDR2 SMNVEV (reference sequence). With 5 bases clipped from V and 6 bases from J, the junction kept 10 bases outside the gene matches.